The 27 T cell receptor beta chains below come from one sample, sequenced in a study of response to subunit inactivated influenza vaccine. TCRdb re-called the RT-PCR reads with MiXCR, one entry per CDR3 protein. The data hold about 530,000 distinct CDR3 sequences, with 10% to 15% observed a single time. The sequences come from PBMCs from blood, collected 35 to 45 days after vaccination. The receptors come from a man aged 50-60 years who received an inactivated influenza vaccine.

In this sample, this clonotype turned up a few times. V and J are TRBV6-5 and TRBJ2-5, with D possibly TRBD2 on 6 matching bases. The CDR3 covers 15 residues. CDR1 and CDR2 from the germline V gene are MNHEY and SVGAGI. Trimming removed 0 bases at V and 4 bases at J, with 12 bases between. CDR3 amino acids: CASSYSGLGGETQYF. Written as DNA, the CDR3 is TGTGCCAGCAGTTACTCGGGGCTGGGAGGAGAGACCCAGTACTTC.

The chain employs TRBV4-3 and TRBJ2-4, with TRBD2 as a possible D gene (6 bases). With 0 bases removed from V and 8 bases from J, the gap between germline ends came to 11 bases. CDR1 and CDR2 (germline): LGHNA, YSLEER. The CDR3 is made up of 14 amino acids. CDR3 region: CASSQDSRRDIQYF. DNA of the CDR3: TGCGCCAGCAGCCAAGATAGCAGGAGGGACATTCAGTACTTC.

This clonotype came up a few times. The rearrangement joins TRBV6-1 to TRBJ1-1; the match to TRBD1 covers 7 bases. The J segment lost 9 bases and the V segment lost 2 bases, leaving 9 bases of the junction unmatched. The germline CDR1 and CDR2 sequences are MNHNS and SASEGT. CDR3 length: 14 residues. CDR3 sequence (DNA): TGTGCCAGCAGTGAATACCGGGACAGCACAAAAGCTTTCTTT. Protein product: CASSEYRDSTKAFF.

Ten or more counts support this clonotype. The genes are TRBV20-1 and TRBJ1-2; possibly TRBD1 for D (5 bases). V was pared by 1 base and J by 7 bases, with 13 bases between. Germline V gene data show CDR1 as DFQATT and CDR2 as SNEGSKA (reference sequence). The CDR3 totals 13 residues. The DNA for the CDR3 is TGCAGTGCTAGAGTCGGGGGTTTCACTGGCTACACCTTC. Protein sequence: CSARVGGFTGYTF.

This clonotype was picked up many times. One end of the junction varies from germline; a read error may be responsible. The gene calls are TRBV5-1 and TRBJ2-1; D is uncertain. Germline-derived CDR1 and CDR2 are SGHRS and YFSETQ. The CDR3 runs 11 residues. This CDR3 reads CASSLGFEQFF. The CDR3 coding sequence is TGCGCCAGCAGTTTGGGTTTTGAGCAGTTCTTC.

This chain connects TRBV19 to TRBJ2-1; possible D gene TRBD1, 6 bases. Trimming took 10 bases from V and 4 from J, leaving 35 bases between them. The CDR3 runs 20 residues. Germline values: CDR1 LNHDA, CDR2 SQIVND (reference sequence). The CDR3 loop is CAIGSGLLYYAPGVYNEQFF. In DNA, the CDR3 is TGTGCCATCGGCTCCGGGCTCCTCTACTATGCCCCAGGGGTATACAATGAGCAGTTCTTC.

This clonotype was seen only a few times. The chain recombines TRBV28 with TRBJ1-1, with D tentatively TRBD1 (5 bases). V lost 8 bases, J lost 3 bases, and 13 bases lay in between. Germline CDR1 is MDHEN and CDR2 is SYDVKM. The CDR3 extends over 13 amino acids. Here the CDR3 DNA reads TGTGCCAGCTTTGTCGGGGGAGACACTGAAGCTTTCTTT. This gives the protein CASFVGGDTEAFF.

This chain uses TRBV3-1 with TRBJ2-5, with 15 nucleotides matching TRBD2. This CDR3 has 17 residues. The germline gives CDR1 LGHDT, CDR2 YNNKEL (reference sequence). Trimming cost V 4 bases and J 5 bases; bases outside gene matches: 8. The CDR3: CASSLGLAGGLMETQYF. In DNA, the CDR3 is TGTGCCAGCAGCCTTGGACTAGCGGGGGGGCTCATGGAGACCCAGTACTTC.

This clonotype was found many times. This chain joins TRBV29-1 and TRBJ2-5; D is unresolved. Germline lookup yields CDR1 SQVTM and CDR2 ANQGSEA. Trimming pared 3 bases from V and 1 base from J, leaving 3 bases between. There are 11 residues in the CDR3. This CDR3 reads CSVDPQETQYF. DNA for the CDR3: TGCAGCGTTGATCCCCAAGAGACCCAGTACTTC.

The chain combines TRBV10-3 with TRBJ2-7; 9 bases line up with TRBD1. V trimming: 8 bases; J trimming: 4 bases; junction bases outside the gene matches: 6. Germline V gene lookup returns CDR1 ENHRY and CDR2 SYGVKD. This CDR3 comprises 13 residues. The CDR3 reads CAIARDREYEQYF. CDR3 bases: TGTGCCATCGCCCGGGACAGGGAATACGAGCAGTACTTC.

This clonotype came up a few times. V gene TRBV9 combines with J gene TRBJ2-7; TRBD1 aligns across 9 bases. Germline V gene lookup returns CDR1 SGDLS and CDR2 YYNGEE. The CDR3 runs 14 residues. V was pared by 3 bases and J by 5 bases, with 6 bases of the junction left unmatched. The CDR3 loop reads CASSATGGFNEQYF. The CDR3 DNA sequence: TGTGCCAGCAGCGCTACAGGGGGCTTCAACGAGCAGTACTTC.

This clonotype was counted a few times. The genes are TRBV6-2 or TRBV6-3 and TRBJ2-1; perhaps TRBD2 as D (5 bases). Trimming took off 2 bases at V and 2 bases at J, with 13 bases between the two ends. Germline CDR1 and CDR2: MNHEY and SVGEGT. The CDR3 totals 16 residues. The CDR3, as DNA: TGTGCCAGCAGTTACGGACTTCCTCATCCCTACAATGAGCAGTTCTTC. Amino acid sequence: CASSYGLPHPYNEQFF.

This clonotype occurred a few times. The rearrangement links TRBV28 to TRBJ1-1; D unclear. Germline-derived CDR1 and CDR2 are MDHEN and SYDVKM. The CDR3 consists of 14 residues. V shed 5 bases and J shed 10 bases, with 20 bases lying between them. The CDR3 nucleotides read TGTGCCAGCAGTCTAACCCTCGGACCTTTCGGAGCTTTCTTT. It codes for CASSLTLGPFGAFF.

This clonotype was seen ten or more times. The rearrangement links TRBV20-1 to TRBJ1-6; D is possibly TRBD1 (6 bases). CDR3 length: 14 residues. Germline V gene lookup returns CDR1 DFQATT and CDR2 SNEGSKA (reference sequence). Trimming removed 0 bases at V and 6 bases at J, with 9 bases between. The CDR3 sequence is CSARDHRANSPLHF. In DNA, the CDR3 is TGCAGTGCTAGAGATCACAGGGCTAATTCACCCCTCCACTTT.

V and J are TRBV2 and TRBJ2-5, with D unresolved. Trimming took off 4 bases at V and 2 bases at J, with 8 bases between the two ends. The CDR3 is made up of 13 amino acids. CDR1 is SNHLY and CDR2 is FYNNEI in the germline V gene. The CDR3 reads CASSVKQQETQYF. The DNA of the CDR3 is TGTGCCAGCAGTGTAAAGCAGCAAGAGACCCAGTACTTC.

The sample holds a few counts of this clonotype. The chain recombines TRBV4-1 with TRBJ2-2; possibly TRBD1 for D (6 bases). From germline, CDR1 is MGHRA and CDR2 YSYEKL. Trimming removed 1 base at V and 6 bases at J, with 15 bases between. The CDR3 consists of 16 residues. The DNA for the CDR3 is TGCGCCAGCAGCCAAGTATCAGGGGCGAGACCCGGGGAGCTGTTTTTT. Translation gives CASSQVSGARPGELFF.

The chain links TRBV28 to TRBJ1-5; D is unclear. This CDR3 has 14 amino acids. Trimming removed 5 bases at V and 6 bases at J, with 14 bases between. Germline V lookup: CDR1 MDHEN, CDR2 SYDVKM. The CDR3 DNA is TGTGCCAGCAGTCAAACTTTCAGCGGTCAGCCCCAGCATTTT. It specifies CASSQTFSGQPQHF.

This clonotype showed up just a few times. V is TRBV20-1 and J is TRBJ2-7; D is possibly TRBD2 (5 bases). This CDR3 comprises 13 residues. Trimming took off 3 bases at V and 4 bases at J, with 13 bases between the two ends. CDR1 is DFQATT, CDR2 SNEGSKA, per germline (reference sequence). The CDR3 loop reads CSASERHEYEQYF. CDR3 nucleotides: TGCAGTGCTAGCGAGCGGCACGAATACGAGCAGTACTTC.

This clonotype showed up just a few times. This rearrangement joins TRBV29-1 to TRBJ2-1; TRBD2 matches 7 bases. CDR1 is SQVTM and CDR2 is ANQGSEA in the germline V gene. This CDR3 has 14 amino acids. V dropped 4 bases and J dropped 0; count of bases not matched to a gene: 3. Written as DNA, the CDR3 is TGCAGCGTTGGGCGGGGGACCTCCTACAATGAGCAGTTCTTC. Encoded protein: CSVGRGTSYNEQFF.

This chain uses TRBV20-1 with TRBJ2-3, with 7 bases lining up with TRBD2. In germline, CDR1 is DFQATT, CDR2 SNEGSKA (reference sequence). The CDR3 consists of 16 residues. Unmatched junction bases numbered 11, after V lost 1 base and J lost 4 bases. The DNA of the CDR3 is TGCAGTGCTAGAGTGGGGCTGCGGGAGACGTCAGATACGCAGTATTTT. Protein product: CSARVGLRETSDTQYF.

The chain has TRBV19 and TRBJ2-2, with TRBD1 as a possible D gene (5 bases). The CDR3 totals 14 residues. Looked up from germline, CDR1 is LNHDA and CDR2 is SQIVND (reference sequence). V was clipped by 6 bases and J by 3 bases, with 11 bases between them. In nucleotides, the CDR3 is TGTGCCAGTAGGAGTGGGGCGGACACCGGGGAGCTGTTTTTT. This encodes CASRSGADTGELFF.

Here the CDR3 reads CASTYVTSGYNEQFF. The CDR3 DNA sequence: TGTGCCAGCACCTACGTTACTAGCGGCTACAATGAGCAGTTCTTC. The chain carries TRBV5-6 and TRBJ2-1, with 8 bases identical to TRBD2. The length of the CDR3 is 15 residues. The V segment lost 6 bases and the J segment 3 bases; nucleotides outside the gene matches: 8. Germline CDR1 reads SGHDT; CDR2 reads YYEEEE.

The chain recombines TRBV20-1 with TRBJ2-7; 9 nucleotides line up with TRBD1. Germline assignment: CDR1 DFQATT and CDR2 SNEGSKA (reference sequence). Unmatched junction bases numbered 18, after V lost 6 bases and J lost 6 bases. The CDR3 is 16 residues long. CDR3 sequence: CSAFLGGGTGLAEQYF. The CDR3 DNA reads TGCAGTGCGTTTTTAGGAGGGGGGACAGGGTTGGCCGAGCAGTACTTC.

This clonotype was seen many times. V usage is TRBV7-9 and J usage is TRBJ2-7, with unresolved D. CDR3 length: 13 amino acids. Germline assignment: CDR1 SEHNR and CDR2 FQNEAQ (reference sequence). V lost 3 bases, J lost 3 bases, and 9 bases lay in between. The CDR3 nucleotides read TGTGCCAGCAGCTTTTCCCGGGTCTACGAGCAGTACTTC. Protein product: CASSFSRVYEQYF.

This clonotype has just a few counts. Here the CDR3 DNA reads TGCGCCAGCAGCTTCTCGGGAACAGAGGCTGAAGCTTTCTTT. Residues: CASSFSGTEAEAFF. The chain recombines TRBV5-1 with TRBJ1-1; D is unclear. The CDR3 spans 14 residues. Germline V gene lookup returns CDR1 SGHRS and CDR2 YFSETQ. Trimming cost V 2 bases and J 6 bases, with 14 bases left between them.

A few counts support this clonotype. This sequence joins TRBV3-1 and TRBJ2-1; 10 bases align to TRBD2. CDR1 LGHDT and CDR2 YNNKEL come from the germline V gene (reference sequence). CDR3 length: 16 residues. With 4 bases clipped from V and 2 bases from J, the junction kept 5 bases outside the gene matches. The CDR3 reads CASSRIAGGPYNEQFF. The CDR3 DNA follows: TGTGCCAGCAGCCGAATAGCGGGGGGCCCCTACAATGAGCAGTTCTTC.

This clonotype has more than one count but fewer than ten. This chain links TRBV4-3 with TRBJ2-2; 9 bases map to TRBD2. The CDR3 has 16 residues. J gave up 1 base and V 1 base, and 1 base lay outside the gene matches. Germline V gene sequence: CDR1 LGHNA, CDR2 YSLEER. CDR3 residues: CASSQALAGNTGELFF. CDR3 DNA: TGCGCCAGCAGCCAAGCACTAGCGGGGAACACCGGGGAGCTGTTTTTT.